A single sample is the source of the 24 T cell receptor beta chains below, sequenced in a study of blood T cell repertoires in COVID-19 (dated by TCRdb to about 2020). Receptor amplification or capture employed the immunoSEQ multiplex PCR assay. What TCRdb holds here is the immuneACCESS table cut down to in-frame rearrangements. Part of the clones is not present; checked against another copy, under half of the missing clones reflect an unresolved V gene, and the others are unexplained. Here the sample has under 250,000 clones; 70% to 90% occur a single time. Under 1.5% of the sample goes to the ten largest clones. The source material was peripheral blood. The receptors originated from a man older than 75 with acute or convalescent COVID-19.

V and J are TRBV7-8 and TRBJ1-1, with D hard to call. Per the germline V gene, CDR1 is SGHVS and CDR2 is FQNEAQ. This CDR3 has 13 amino acids. Trimming pared 5 bases from V and 4 bases from J, leaving 11 bases between. DNA of the CDR3: TGTGCCAGCAGCCCAACCCTGAGCACTGAAGCTTTCTTT. Protein: CASSPTLSTEAFF.

This clone appeared a single time. The rearrangement links TRBV9 to TRBJ2-5, with D perhaps TRBD2 (5 bases). The V end lost 0 bases, the J end lost 7 bases, and 16 bases lay between the germline ends. The length of the CDR3 is 15 residues. Germline loops: CDR1 SGDLS, CDR2 YYNGEE. CDR3 in amino acids: CASSVGALEGTTQYF. As DNA, the CDR3 is TGTGCCAGCAGCGTAGGGGCTCTCGAGGGTACGACCCAGTACTTC.

CDR3 sequence: CASSYSTQGARQPQHF. The DNA of the CDR3 is TGTGCCAGCAGTTACTCGACCCAGGGGGCGCGTCAGCCCCAGCATTTT. The chain joins TRBV6-2 or TRBV6-3 to TRBJ1-5; 8 bases match TRBD1. V shed 0 bases and J 6 bases; nucleotides not matched to a gene: 7. CDR1 MNHEY and CDR2 SVGEGT come from the germline V gene. The CDR3 totals 16 residues.

V is TRBV28 and J is TRBJ2-2; 8 nucleotides match TRBD2. Germline loops: CDR1 MDHEN, CDR2 SYDVKM. The V and J ends lost 10 bases and 4 bases, in that order; junction bases with no gene match: 5. This CDR3 contains 13 residues. CDR3: CAIAGLVTGELFF. CDR3 DNA: TGTGCCATAGCGGGACTGGTCACCGGGGAGCTGTTTTTT.

The J gene is TRBJ2-1, the V gene TRBV18; 9 bases are a match to TRBD1. This CDR3 has 13 amino acids. Germline CDR1 KGHSH, CDR2 LQKENI. The ends lost 6 bases at V and 6 bases at J; junction bases unmatched: 3. CDR3 amino acids: CASSGTGLNEQFF. CDR3 nucleotides: TGTGCCAGCTCCGGGACAGGGCTCAATGAGCAGTTCTTC.

The chain uses TRBV4-1 and TRBJ2-5, with D possibly being TRBD2 (6 bases). Between the trimmed V and J ends, which lost 4 bases and 5 bases, there was a span of 17 bases. Germline CDR1 is MGHRA and CDR2 is YSYEKL. The CDR3 consists of 15 residues. The CDR3 region has the DNA TGCGCCAGCAGCCTGCGGGGCAGGGTTGGGGAGACCCAGTACTTC. Protein sequence: CASSLRGRVGETQYF.

The chain's CDR3 is CATSDSSGVAGYNEQFF. Written as DNA, the CDR3 is TGTGCCACCAGTGACTCTTCGGGGGTAGCGGGGTACAATGAGCAGTTCTTC. This chain joins TRBV24-1 and TRBJ2-1; 8 bases line up with TRBD2. Germline V gives CDR1 KGHDR, CDR2 SFDVKD. The CDR3 is 17 amino acids. V shed 4 bases and J 4 bases; nucleotides not matched to a gene: 11.

The CDR3 region has the DNA TGTGCCAGCAGTGAGGTCAGGGCCGGGCAAGCTTTCTTT. The encoded protein is CASSEVRAGQAFF. The V call is TRBV25-1, the J call TRBJ1-1, with TRBD1 as a possible D gene (5 bases). Germline V gives CDR1 MGHDK, CDR2 SYGVNS. V was pared by 3 bases and J by 9 bases, with 14 bases between. The CDR3 spans 13 residues.

The chain recombines TRBV6-2 or TRBV6-3 with TRBJ1-5, with TRBD1 matching over 8 bases. Losses at the gene ends were 4 bases for V and 1 base for J; bases not matched to a gene: 6. Germline lookup yields CDR1 MNHEY and CDR2 SVGEGT. The CDR3 is made up of 16 amino acids. This CDR3 reads CASSSPTGESNQPQHF. CDR3 DNA sequence: TGTGCCAGCAGTTCGCCGACAGGGGAGAGCAATCAGCCCCAGCATTTT.

The rearrangement joins TRBV5-1 to TRBJ1-2; 7 bases match TRBD1. V lost 2 bases, J lost 6 bases, and 7 bases stayed unmatched. Germline assignment: CDR1 SGHRS and CDR2 YFSETQ. The length of the CDR3 is 14 residues. The DNA of the CDR3 is TGCGCCAGCAGCTTTCAGGGGGAAACTAATGGCTACACCTTC. This gives the protein CASSFQGETNGYTF.

The chain carries TRBV24-1 and TRBJ1-5; no reliable D call. V shed 3 bases and J shed 9 bases, with 8 bases lying between them. This CDR3 region has 12 residues. CDR1 and CDR2 (germline): KGHDR, SFDVKD. The CDR3 loop is CATSDPGRPQHF. The CDR3 DNA sequence: TGTGCCACCAGTGATCCCGGGAGGCCCCAGCATTTT.

The CDR3 sequence is CASVREGGNYGYTF. In DNA, the CDR3 is TGTGCCAGCGTGAGGGAGGGGGGTAACTATGGCTACACCTTC. The V call is TRBV2, the J call TRBJ1-2; D may be TRBD1 (6 bases). CDR3 size: 14 residues. V was trimmed by 8 bases and J by 1 base, leaving 14 bases between them. Germline-derived CDR1 and CDR2 are SNHLY and FYNNEI.

This clone has only a few counts. The gene calls are TRBV10-3 and TRBJ1-6; a possible D gene is TRBD1 (6 bases). V lost 2 bases and J 6 bases, leaving 14 bases between the germline ends. The CDR3 runs 16 residues. Germline V CDR1 and CDR2: ENHRY, SYGVKD. This chain's CDR3 is CAISETGQGGNSPLHF. DNA of the CDR3: TGTGCCATCAGTGAGACCGGACAAGGGGGTAATTCACCCCTCCACTTT.

This sequence joins TRBV2 and TRBJ2-7; 9 bases align to TRBD2. This CDR3 spans 16 amino acids. Germline V gene sequence: CDR1 SNHLY, CDR2 FYNNEI. Losses at the gene ends were 4 bases for V and 2 bases for J; bases not matched to a gene: 9. DNA of the CDR3: TGTGCCAGCAGTGGGTTTAGCGGGGGAGCTACCTACGAGCAGTACTTC. It specifies CASSGFSGGATYEQYF.

The chain employs TRBV6-5 and TRBJ2-6; no definite D call. Germline lookup yields CDR1 MNHEY and CDR2 SVGAGI. The CDR3 contains 15 residues. V lost 5 bases to trimming and J lost 0 bases, with 8 bases between them. DNA of the CDR3: TGTGCCAGCAGTATGTTGAGCTCTGGGGCCAACGTCCTGACTTTC. This translates into CASSMLSSGANVLTF.

The genes are TRBV6-6 and TRBJ2-1; TRBD1 might be the D (5 bases). The CDR3 consists of 15 residues. Trimming stripped 7 bases from V and 3 bases from J, with 16 bases between. Germline V gives CDR1 MNHNY, CDR2 SVGAGI (reference sequence). The DNA for the CDR3 is TGTGCCAGCACCATTGCCAGGGTCGGCTACAATGAGCAGTTCTTC. Amino acid sequence: CASTIARVGYNEQFF.

This clone came up once. The gene calls are TRBV19 and TRBJ1-4, with TRBD1 identical over 9 bases. Germline values: CDR1 LNHDA, CDR2 SQIVND (reference sequence). V lost 6 bases, J lost 11 bases, and 7 bases stayed unmatched. This CDR3 has 13 amino acids. The CDR3 loop reads CASRDRGAEKLFF. The CDR3 DNA is TGTGCCAGTAGGGACAGGGGAGCGGAGAAACTGTTTTTT. Together with reference TRBV19 and TRBJ1-4, the CDR3 gives the full variable domain: DGGITQSPKYLFRKEGQNVTLSCEQNLNHDAMYWYRQDPGQGLRLIYYSQIVNDFQKGDIAEGYSVSREKKESFPLTVTSAQKNPTAFYLCASRDRGAEKLFFGSGTQLSVL.

The chain couples TRBV2 to TRBJ2-1, with 11 bases identical to TRBD2. The CDR3 spans 18 residues. CDR1 is SNHLY and CDR2 is FYNNEI in the germline V gene. With 5 bases clipped from V and 5 bases from J, the junction kept 14 bases outside the gene matches. CDR3 sequence reads: CASSSRRAGTSGHNEQFF. The CDR3 nucleotides are TGTGCCAGCAGTTCACGGAGGGCCGGGACTAGCGGTCACAATGAGCAGTTCTTC.

The chain links TRBV5-4 to TRBJ2-5; 10 bases map to TRBD2. V was clipped by 4 bases and J by 1 base; unmatched bases: 13. The CDR3 consists of 18 residues. Per the germline V gene, CDR1 is SGHNT and CDR2 is YYREEE (reference sequence). The CDR3 loop reads CASSPEASGRLSQETQYF. CDR3 bases: TGTGCCAGCAGCCCCGAGGCTAGCGGGAGACTATCCCAAGAGACCCAGTACTTC. Supplemented by reference TRBV5-4 and TRBJ2-5, the full variable domain reads ETGVTQSPTHLIKTRGQQVTLRCSSQSGHNTVSWYQQALGQGPQFIFQYYREEENGRGNFPPRFSGLQFPNYSSELNVNALELDDSALYLCASSPEASGRLSQETQYFGPGTRLLVL.

V usage is TRBV15 and J usage is TRBJ2-5; 7 nucleotides agree with TRBD1. The CDR3 is 16 amino acids. From germline, CDR1 is LNHNV and CDR2 YYDKDF (reference sequence). V gave up 3 bases and J gave up 1 base; unmatched junction bases: 8. The CDR3 loop is CATSRDTGVGQETQYF. The DNA for the CDR3 is TGTGCCACCAGCAGGGATACAGGGGTGGGCCAAGAGACCCAGTACTTC.

CDR3 protein: CASRPDRGRETQYF. For the CDR3, the DNA is TGTGCCAGCAGACCCGACAGGGGGCGAGAGACCCAGTACTTC. The chain uses TRBV5-4 and TRBJ2-5; TRBD1 matches at 10 bases. This CDR3 contains 14 residues. Germline loops: CDR1 SGHNT, CDR2 YYREEE (reference sequence). Trimming at V came to 5 bases and at J to 4 bases, leaving 5 bases not matched to a gene. The whole variable domain, filled in from reference TRBV5-4 and TRBJ2-5, reads ETGVTQSPTHLIKTRGQQVTLRCSSQSGHNTVSWYQQALGQGPQFIFQYYREEENGRGNFPPRFSGLQFPNYSSELNVNALELDDSALYLCASRPDRGRETQYFGPGTRLLVL.

This rearrangement joins TRBV25-1 to TRBJ2-6; 10 bases match TRBD1. Germline V gene data show CDR1 as MGHDK and CDR2 as SYGVNS. The CDR3 is 17 amino acids. The V and J ends lost 8 bases and 0 bases, in that order; junction bases with no gene match: 7. CDR3 amino acids: CASARGQGNSGANVLTF. For the CDR3, the DNA is TGTGCCAGCGCCAGGGGACAGGGGAACTCTGGGGCCAACGTCCTGACTTTC.

The chain carries TRBV4-2 and TRBJ1-1; a possible D gene is TRBD1 (6 bases). The germline gives CDR1 LGHNA, CDR2 YNFKEQ. V shed 6 bases and J shed 0 bases, with 14 bases lying between them. The CDR3 extends over 15 amino acids. The CDR3 DNA reads as TGTGCCAGCAGGTCGGCAGGGGAAATGAACACTGAAGCTTTCTTT. Protein: CASRSAGEMNTEAFF.

This sequence joins TRBV7-9 and TRBJ2-7; the match to TRBD1 covers 8 bases. The CDR3 covers 15 residues. The V gene end was trimmed by 3 bases and the J gene end by 4 bases; junction bases not matched to a gene: 8. From germline, CDR1 is SEHNR and CDR2 FQNEAQ (reference sequence). This CDR3 is CASSFPQGEAYEQYF. The CDR3, as DNA: TGTGCCAGCAGCTTCCCACAGGGGGAGGCGTACGAGCAGTACTTC.